The 5 T cell receptor beta chains presented below share a single source sample, sequenced in a study of blood T cell repertoires in COVID-19 (dated by TCRdb to about 2020). Library preparation employed the immunoSEQ multiplex PCR assay. This is the immuneACCESS table as TCRdb keeps it, with only in-frame sequences that have V and J called. A part of the clones is gone; compared with another copy, unresolved V genes explain less than half, and the rest is unexplained. In this sample the table shows over 200,000 clones, about 86% of which occur a single time. The ten largest account for 1.5% of the sample. The sequenced sample consisted of peripheral blood. The receptor set was obtained from a man younger than 30 with active or convalescent COVID-19.

The rearrangement links TRBV19 to TRBJ1-2; TRBD1 matches 12 bases. V lost 2 bases, J lost 6 bases, and 7 bases stayed unmatched. This CDR3 comprises 16 residues. The germline CDR1 and CDR2 sequences are LNHDA and SQIVND (reference sequence). CDR3 sequence: CASSITGTGGVDGYTF. The CDR3 DNA reads as TGTGCCAGTAGTATAACCGGGACAGGGGGCGTGGATGGCTACACCTTC.

V usage is TRBV11-2 and J usage is TRBJ1-6, with D unresolved. The CDR3 extends over 15 amino acids. V was cut by 0 bases and J by 10 bases, with 13 bases left in between. Germline CDR1 reads SGHAT; CDR2 reads FQNNGV. CDR3 sequence reads: CASSLDRGVRSPLHF. CDR3 coding DNA: TGTGCCAGCAGCTTAGATCGTGGAGTGCGATCACCCCTCCACTTT.

The chain recombines TRBV30 with TRBJ1-5; D ambiguous. The CDR3 sequence is 13 residues long. The V gene's germline CDR1 is GTSNPN and CDR2 SVGIG (reference sequence). Trimming took 1 base from V and 5 from J, leaving 9 bases between them. CDR3 loop: CAWSAGRYQPQHF. DNA of the CDR3: TGTGCCTGGAGTGCGGGGAGATATCAGCCCCAGCATTTT.

The V call is TRBV5-8, the J call TRBJ2-2; TRBD2 is a possible D gene (6 bases). Germline assignment: CDR1 SGHTS and CDR2 YDEGEE. Trimming shortened V by 1 base and J by 3 bases, and 10 bases separated the two germline ends. The CDR3 runs to 15 residues. The CDR3 bases are TGTGCCAGCAGCTTGACGGGAGTACACACCGGGGAGCTGTTTTTT. This gives the protein CASSLTGVHTGELFF.

This clone was seen a single time. This chain uses TRBV2 with TRBJ2-1, with 7 bases aligning to TRBD2. The CDR3 totals 17 residues. V was clipped by 6 bases and J by 2 bases; unmatched bases: 13. CDR1 and CDR2 from the germline V gene are SNHLY and FYNNEI. The CDR3 protein is CASRRTSAQGTYNEQFF. CDR3 DNA: TGTGCCAGCAGGCGAACTAGCGCTCAAGGCACCTACAATGAGCAGTTCTTC.